This passage covers 3 T cell receptor beta chains from one sample sequenced in a study of OX40 agonist ivuxolimab in advanced cancers. Data came from immunoSEQ multiplex PCR; TCRdb stores just in-frame clones and leaves some out. The table includes about 28,000 clones, approximately 80% detected once. The sample consisted of CD4+ or CD8+ T cells sorted from blood, taken in a trial of the OX40 agonist ivuxolimab. The receptors stem from an adult with an advanced solid tumor such as melanoma, head and neck, liver or kidney cancer.

A few counts support this clone. The chain employs TRBV7-9 and TRBJ2-5; 13 bases map to TRBD2. J gave up 2 bases and V 5 bases, and 5 bases lay outside the gene matches. Germline V gives CDR1 SEHNR, CDR2 FQNEAQ (reference sequence). The CDR3 is made up of 16 amino acids. The CDR3 DNA is TGTGCCAGCAGCCTCACGGGACTAGCGGGGCAAGAGACCCAGTACTTC. It yields the protein CASSLTGLAGQETQYF.

For the CDR3, the DNA is TGTGCCAGCAGCTTAGAATACGGGGGCTACAATGAGCAGTTCTTC. This translates into CASSLEYGGYNEQFF. V usage is TRBV11-2 and J usage is TRBJ2-1; possibly TRBD2 for D (6 bases). This CDR3 has 15 amino acids. Trimming removed 0 bases from V and 3 bases from J, with 9 bases in between. Germline loops: CDR1 SGHAT, CDR2 FQNNGV. Using reference TRBV11-2 and TRBJ2-1 for the parts outside the CDR3, the full variable domain is EAGVAQSPRYKIIEKRQSVAFWCNPISGHATLYWYQQILGQGPKLLIQFQNNGVVDDSQLPKDRFSAERLKGVDSTLKIQPAKLEDSAVYLCASSLEYGGYNEQFFGPGTRLTVL.

V and J are TRBV30 and TRBJ1-3; D not certain. CDR1 GTSNPN and CDR2 SVGIG come from the germline V gene (reference sequence). The CDR3 spans 14 residues. Trimming took 2 bases from V and 2 from J, leaving 10 bases between them. CDR3 DNA: TGTGCCTGGAGTACGCCAGAGGCTGGAAACACCATATATTTT. Its translation: CAWSTPEAGNTIYF. Based on the CDR3 plus reference TRBV30 and TRBJ1-3, the full variable domain is SQTIHQWPATLVQPVGSPLSLECTVEGTSNPNLYWYRQAAGRGLQLLFYSVGIGQISSEVPQNLSASRPQDRQFILSSKKLLLSDSGFYLCAWSTPEAGNTIYFGEGSWLTVV.